This TCR beta chain emerged from a study of Ad26.COV2.S vaccination and SARS-CoV-2 variants. As for this clone: Antigen specificity is unknown.

TCRdb's table, derived via immunoSEQ multiplex PCR, lists solely in-frame clones and lacks some. The table records fewer than 900,000 clones, 89% of them present only once. Overall study results and limits: Recipients of vaccine and of placebo showed similar breadth of their non-spike TCR repertoires. Following vaccination, spike-specific CD8+ and CD4+ T cell responses reportedly exhibited substantial breadth.

The sample's treatment: 15 to 20 received Ad26.COV2.S at low or high dose, single or two shots; roughly five received placebo; per-sample allocation not given. Samples came from day 63 after the first vaccine or placebo injection. This clonotype was obtained from a person aged 18-65 years who received the Ad26.COV2.S COVID-19 vaccine or a placebo. Sample: peripheral blood, taken in a trial of Ad26.COV2.S vaccine versus placebo.

CDR3 in DNA: TGTGCCAGCAGTTTCACAGGGAATTTCGGAAACACCATATATTTT. This gives the protein CASSFTGNFGNTIYF. This rearrangement joins TRBV27 to TRBJ1-3; tentative D call: TRBD1 (6 bases). Germline assignment: CDR1 MNHEY and CDR2 SMNVEV (reference sequence). Between the trimmed V and J ends, which lost 3 bases and 4 bases, there was a span of 13 bases. The CDR3 totals 15 residues.